This TCR beta chain appears in the sequencing data of a study of blood T cells in healthy people across ages. This clonotype occurred many times. Its target is unknown. Study-level points and caveats: More naive CD4+ cells and higher diversity marked long-lived donors relative to aged donors.

A sample-barcoded 5' primer and a J-beta primer mix were used in a second PCR of roughly 6 to 11 cycles. TCRdb recomputed calls from the 5' RACE reads with MiXCR, one row per CDR3 protein. The data show about 840,000 distinct CDR3 sequences, just under 30% seen once. These data also formed part of another study, on T cells of mothers and their children.

This clonotype was obtained from a woman aged 40 to 50 in good health. Sequencing was done on a sample of blood.

CDR3 nucleotide sequence: TGTGCCAGCAGCTTACCCCCAAGGCGTGAGACCCAGTACTTC. Encoded protein: CASSLPPRRETQYF. The rearrangement links TRBV7-2 to TRBJ2-5, with unresolved D. Trimming removed 2 bases from V and 5 bases from J, with 12 bases in between. Germline V lookup: CDR1 SGHTA, CDR2 FQGNSA. CDR3 length: 14 residues.